This paragraph covers one TCR beta chain sequence. What it recognizes is unknown. The second PCR ran about 6 to 11 cycles with a sample-barcoded 5' primer and J-beta primers. TCRdb passed the 5' RACE reads through MiXCR, listing each CDR3 protein once. The sample has about 1.8 million distinct CDR3 sequences, 40% to 55% seen once. The data belong to a study of blood T cells in healthy people across ages. General study results and limits: Per million T cells, the diversity of TCR beta decreased roughly linearly as age advanced. Naive and antigen-experienced cells could not be conclusively compared, given unsorted PBMCs.

Trimming pared 3 bases from V and 5 bases from J, leaving 11 bases between. The CDR3 has 12 amino acids. Germline CDR1 reads DFQATT; CDR2 reads SNEGSKA (reference sequence). Sequencing was done on a sample of blood. The sequence derives from a woman in her forties in good health. The chain links TRBV20-1 to TRBJ2-7; D call uncertain. CDR3 coding DNA: TGCAGTGCTAGTTCAGGTTTTAACGAGCAGTACTTC. This translates into CSASSGFNEQYF.